Described below is a single T cell receptor (beta chain) sequence and its context. Germline CDR1 SEHNR, CDR2 FQNEAQ (reference sequence). This CDR3 region has 16 residues. The ends lost 3 bases at V and 4 bases at J; junction bases unmatched: 8. These data belong to a study of shared T cell receptors in the human thymus. TCRdb's copy holds only in-frame clones and misses some; the assay was immunoSEQ multiplex PCR. The sample carries 650,000 to 950,000 clones, around 85% recorded once. This sample also belongs to another study, concerning human thymus T cells. That work adds: In corrective heart surgery, resections were taken, and these provided the thymus tissue.

The source of this sequence is a girl under three years old with a congenital heart defect. Sequenced input: thymocytes. V and J are TRBV7-9 and TRBJ1-4; 7 bases are a match to TRBD1. The CDR3 nucleotides read TGTGCCAGCAGCTTGGGCCCCAGGGGGGATAATGAAAAACTGTTTTTT. Encoded protein: CASSLGPRGDNEKLFF.